Sequencing of this T cell receptor beta chain was carried out in a study of blood T cell repertoires in COVID-19. On the study more broadly: The United States, Italy and Spain supplied acute and convalescent COVID-19 samples. Sources were T cells, B-cell-depleted T cells, or PBMCs; the material itself was cDNA or gDNA.

With 2 bases removed from V and 2 bases from J, the gap between germline ends came to 10 bases. This CDR3 has 13 amino acids. In germline, CDR1 is GTSNPN, CDR2 SVGIG (reference sequence). Per the original methods: Amplified reference gene primers provided the basis for estimating nucleated cell counts. Data came from immunoSEQ multiplex PCR; TCRdb stores just in-frame clones and leaves some out. V and J calls and clone size follow that table, whereas D and trimming were derived from the DNA. Found here are 140,000 or so clones, more than 75% of them singletons; the top ten hold less than 5%. This chain joins TRBV30 and TRBJ2-7; possibly TRBD1 for D (6 bases). Sequenced: peripheral blood. The clonotype was recovered from an elderly woman with acute or convalescent COVID-19. In nucleotides, the CDR3 is TGTGCCTGGAGTATCGGACAGACCTACGAGCAGTACTTC. Its protein is CAWSIGQTYEQYF.